This T cell receptor beta chain was profiled in a study of cytomegalovirus exposure and HLA in healthy donors. Repertoires were generated with immunoSEQ multiplex PCR, while TCRdb's copy carries only in-frame clones and drops some. The sample gives 250,000 or so clones, approximately 90% of which show up once; roughly 2.5% is in the top ten. This CDR3 has 12 amino acids. V was pared by 2 bases and J by 7 bases, with 9 bases between. In germline, CDR1 is MDHEN, CDR2 SYDVKM. Remarks on this clone: Its antigen is currently unknown.

The study, taken as a whole, reports: Rare sequences made up most TCRs, while some public TCRs were found in many donors.

This sequence originates from a man aged 18 to 30 in good health and CMV-seronegative. The chain carries TRBV28 and TRBJ2-7; D call uncertain. The sequenced material came from PBMCs. This CDR3 reads CASSLRLREQYF. CDR3 sequence (DNA): TGTGCCAGCAGTTTACGTCTTCGGGAGCAGTACTTC.